A single sample is the source of the 8 T cell receptor beta chains below, sequenced in a study of identical twins. In TCRdb, the 5' RACE reads were re-called with MiXCR into one record per CDR3 protein. The sample lists 240,000 or so distinct CDR3 sequences, approximately 7% occurring once. The same specimen was also included in a second study, on yellow fever vaccine responses in identical twins.

Sequencing was performed on memory (CD45RO+) T cells sorted from blood. Receptors originate from a woman between 18 and 30 years old in good health.

The chain links TRBV11-2 to TRBJ2-1; a possible D gene is TRBD1 (6 bases). Germline V gene sequence: CDR1 SGHAT, CDR2 FQNNGV. Trimming stripped 5 bases from V and 11 bases from J, with 13 bases between. This CDR3 spans 12 amino acids. In DNA, the CDR3 is TGTGCCAGCAGCCAAGACGGGACAAAGCAGTTCTTC. Translation gives CASSQDGTKQFF. Combining the CDR3 with reference TRBV11-2 and TRBJ2-1 gives the whole variable domain EAGVAQSPRYKIIEKRQSVAFWCNPISGHATLYWYQQILGQGPKLLIQFQNNGVVDDSQLPKDRFSAERLKGVDSTLKIQPAKLEDSAVYLCASSQDGTKQFFGPGTRLTVL.

V gene TRBV9 combines with J gene TRBJ2-1; weak D call: TRBD2 (6 bases). The V gene lost 4 bases and the J gene lost 4 bases, with 18 bases spanning the gap. Germline loops: CDR1 SGDLS, CDR2 YYNGEE. The CDR3 sequence is 16 residues long. DNA of the CDR3: TGTGCCAGCAGCCCCTCCGGGACTCCCCAATACAATGAGCAGTTCTTC. Protein product: CASSPSGTPQYNEQFF.

V is TRBV5-1 and J is TRBJ1-1; D is perhaps TRBD1 (5 bases). Germline V gene lookup returns CDR1 SGHRS and CDR2 YFSETQ. The CDR3 loop spans 15 amino acids. V lost 0 bases to trimming and J lost 9 bases, with 18 bases between them. The CDR3 spells CASSLDIDSYMKAFF. The CDR3 nucleotides read TGCGCCAGCAGCTTGGATATCGACAGTTACATGAAAGCTTTCTTT.

In its sample, this clonotype was seen a few times. The chain employs TRBV28 and TRBJ1-2, with 10 bases matching TRBD1. Trimming cost V 7 bases and J 3 bases; bases outside gene matches: 2. Germline CDR1 and CDR2: MDHEN and SYDVKM. The CDR3 extends over 13 amino acids. The CDR3 DNA reads TGTGCCAGCAAGACAGGGGGCGACTATGGCTACACCTTC. Amino acid sequence: CASKTGGDYGYTF.

This clonotype was detected many times. The chain combines TRBV24-1 with TRBJ2-1; 11 bases fit TRBD1. J gave up 7 bases and V 4 bases, and 8 bases lay outside the gene matches. Germline assignment: CDR1 KGHDR and CDR2 SFDVKD. The CDR3 totals 16 residues. CDR3 DNA: TGTGCCACCAGTGAACCGGACAGGGGGCGGAAGAATGAGCAGTTCTTC. Protein: CATSEPDRGRKNEQFF.

This clonotype was seen more than once but under ten times. The V gene is TRBV10-3, the J gene TRBJ2-5, with TRBD2 matching 9 bases. After removal of 0 bases from V and 4 bases from J, the junction contained 9 bases not matched to a gene. This CDR3 spans 17 amino acids. In germline, CDR1 is ENHRY, CDR2 SYGVKD. The CDR3 spells CAISESRGSGGGETQYF. CDR3 in DNA: TGTGCCATCAGTGAGTCTCGCGGTAGCGGGGGAGGAGAGACCCAGTACTTC.

This clonotype was counted only a few times. The V and J genes are TRBV5-1 and TRBJ1-4; no clear D gene. The germline gives CDR1 SGHRS, CDR2 YFSETQ. This CDR3 has 15 amino acids. V gave up 5 bases and J gave up 7 bases, with 18 bases separating them. The CDR3 DNA reads as TGCGCCAGCAGGGGATCGGGTGACGCCGGTGAAAAACTGTTTTTT. Translation gives CASRGSGDAGEKLFF.

This clonotype came up a few times. The chain links TRBV7-8 to TRBJ2-3; TRBD2 aligns across 8 bases. Per the germline V gene, CDR1 is SGHVS and CDR2 is FQNEAQ. The CDR3 has 18 amino acids. V gave up 2 bases and J gave up 0 bases; unmatched junction bases: 10. The CDR3 nucleotides read TGTGCCAGCAGCTTAAGGCTAGCGGGCCTATCAAGCACAGATACGCAGTATTTT. Translated: CASSLRLAGLSSTDTQYF.